This is a list of T cell receptor beta chains from one sample in a study of cytomegalovirus exposure and HLA in healthy donors. Produced via immunoSEQ multiplex PCR; TCRdb's table is partial and in-frame only. In the table there are approximately 150,000 clones, about 63% of which are singletons. Sequenced input: PBMCs. The receptors originated from a woman between 40 and 55 years old in good health and CMV-seropositive. The CDR3 runs from the conserved cysteine through the conserved F or W.

>TRBV27|TRBJ1-5
CASSFADSNQPQHF
>TRBV2|TRBJ2-5
CASSEAIGRGRSYQETQYF
>TRBV7-9|TRBJ2-2
CASTLAAREGELFF
>TRBV6-5|TRBJ2-3
CASRTDDTQYF
>TRBV28|TRBJ1-5
CASSLATRDFYSNQPQHF
>TRBV4-1|TRBJ2-7
CASSQELGGSYEQYF
>TRBV7-2|TRBJ2-1
CASSPRGLSGEVFF
>TRBV6-1|TRBJ2-4
CASSAVLAKNIQYF
>TRBV5-1|TRBJ2-3
CASSLDPAGGRDTQYF
>TRBV19|TRBJ1-2
CASSGSYGYTF
>TRBV20-1|TRBJ2-5
CSASGGETQYF
>TRBV27|TRBJ1-6
CASSPGESYNSPLHF
>TRBV7-2|TRBJ2-5
CASSLGGSGSETQYF
>TRBV6-5|TRBJ2-7
CASSYRGQAYEQYF
>TRBV7-9|TRBJ2-3
CASSLVGRGITDTQYF
>TRBV5-6|TRBJ1-4
CASSLREVTNEKLFF
>TRBV7-9|TRBJ1-1
CASSLLREPKNTEAFF
>TRBV9|TRBJ1-6
CASSREQGSNSPLHF
>TRBV27|TRBJ2-1
CASSLRQGFYNEQFF
>TRBV5-1|TRBJ2-5
CASSLQGETQYF
>TRBV21-1|TRBJ2-4
CASSRRPGLTAKNIQYF
>TRBV9|TRBJ2-3
CASSVVSGGTDTQYF
>TRBV5-6|TRBJ1-1
CASTSRQGLNTEAFF
>TRBV9|TRBJ2-5
CASSSFSGGQETQYF
>TRBV4-2|TRBJ2-1
CASATLLAGGYNEQFF
>TRBV5-5|TRBJ2-2
CASSLVGSGELFF
>TRBV7-2|TRBJ2-2
CASSKGQGTGELFF
>TRBV28|TRBJ2-1
CASSLSTGPFNEQFF
>TRBV19|TRBJ2-7
CASSMLAGPYEQYF